The 15 T cell receptor beta chains presented below share a single source sample, sequenced in a study of T cells in Graves' hyperthyroidism and ophthalmopathy. TCR beta CDR3 sequences were amplified from RNA transcripts. Researchers ran a first-round RT-PCR on the TCR CDR3 using the HTBI primer set. TCRdb re-derived calls from the multiplex PCR reads in MiXCR, one entry per CDR3 protein. The table includes around 450,000 distinct CDR3 sequences, roughly an eighth detected once. Specimen: blood. The receptor source for this set is a woman under 30 with Graves' hyperthyroidism.

This clonotype occurred many times. The chain is built from TRBV27 and TRBJ2-3; 11 bases map to TRBD2. The length of the CDR3 is 19 residues. Trimming removed 6 bases from V and 2 bases from J; junction bases left unmatched: 16. Germline V gene lookup returns CDR1 MNHEY and CDR2 SMNVEV (reference sequence). CDR3 coding DNA: TGTGCCAGCAGCCACTTCCCGCCGAAGACTAGCGGGGACACAGATACGCAGTATTTT. Protein product: CASSHFPPKTSGDTDTQYF.

Here the CDR3 DNA reads TGTGCCAGCAGCGCCGGACTAGCGCTTAGCTCTGGGGCCAACGTCCTGACTTTC. It translates to CASSAGLALSSGANVLTF. The chain combines TRBV7-2 with TRBJ2-6, with 9 bases identical to TRBD2. Germline CDR1 and CDR2: SGHTA and FQGNSA. The CDR3 consists of 18 residues. With 5 bases clipped from V and 0 bases from J, the junction kept 8 bases outside the gene matches.

This clonotype was counted only a few times. The rearrangement uses TRBV5-1 and TRBJ1-3; the D is unclear. Germline values: CDR1 SGHRS, CDR2 YFSETQ. The CDR3 contains 17 residues. The V end was cut by 0 bases, the J end by 1 base, with 14 bases between. This CDR3 reads CASSLERAAFSGNTIYF. The CDR3 nucleotides read TGCGCCAGCAGCTTGGAGCGCGCGGCTTTTTCTGGAAACACCATATATTTT.

The chain combines TRBV19 with TRBJ1-1; 8 bases align to TRBD1. V gave up 6 bases and J gave up 3 bases; unmatched junction bases: 3. This CDR3 contains 13 residues. Looked up from germline, CDR1 is LNHDA and CDR2 is SQIVND (reference sequence). CDR3 amino acids: CASSQGAYTEAFF. CDR3 bases: TGTGCCAGTAGCCAGGGGGCGTACACTGAAGCTTTCTTT.

This clonotype appeared once. Given a much more abundant clone one base away, this may be a read error. The chain links TRBV7-9 to TRBJ1-2; D gene ambiguous. The CDR3 extends over 11 amino acids. Germline CDR1 is SEHNR and CDR2 is FQNEAQ (reference sequence). The CDR3 spells CAGSLFSGYTF. DNA of the CDR3: TGTGCCGGCAGCTTATTCAGTGGCTACACCTTC. Full variable domain (rest looked up from reference TRBV7-9 and TRBJ1-2): DTGVSQNPRHKITKRGQNVTFRCDPISEHNRLYWYRQTLGQGPEFLTYFQNEAQLEKSRLLSDRFSAERPKGSFSTLEIQRTEQGDSAMYLCAGSLFSGYTFGSGTRLTVV.

This clonotype was detected many times. This sequence joins TRBV6-2 or TRBV6-3 and TRBJ2-7; D call uncertain. Trimming stripped 0 bases from V and 0 bases from J, with 12 bases between. Germline V gene sequence: CDR1 MNHEY, CDR2 SVGEGT. The CDR3 is 16 residues long. CDR3 nucleotides: TGTGCCAGCAGTTACTCGAGTTTTAGTTTCTCCTACGAGCAGTACTTC. Translation gives CASSYSSFSFSYEQYF.

The chain couples TRBV7-2 to TRBJ1-3; tentatively, D is TRBD1 (5 bases). The CDR3 sequence is 12 residues long. Trimming cost V 1 base and J 9 bases, with 7 bases left between them. From germline, CDR1 is SGHTA and CDR2 FQGNSA. In nucleotides, the CDR3 is TGTGCCAGCAGCTTAGGGGGCGGCACCATATATTTT. This gives the protein CASSLGGGTIYF.

This clonotype was counted many times. The V gene is TRBV18, the J gene TRBJ1-3; 8 nucleotides agree with TRBD1. V dropped 3 bases and J dropped 2; count of bases not matched to a gene: 0. Per the germline V gene, CDR1 is KGHSH and CDR2 is LQKENI. The CDR3 length is 14 residues. CDR3 DNA: TGTGCCAGCTCACCGGACAGGGCTGGAAACACCATATATTTT. This gives the protein CASSPDRAGNTIYF.

The chain links TRBV12-3 or TRBV12-4 to TRBJ2-5; 14 bases map to TRBD2. V lost 5 bases to trimming and J lost 1 base; unmatched junction nucleotides: 9. The CDR3 totals 18 residues. The CDR3 bases are TGTGCCAGCAGTCCGGGACTAGCGGGAGCGGGGGCCCAAGAGACCCAGTACTTC. Translating it yields CASSPGLAGAGAQETQYF.

This clonotype was detected ten times or more. The chain links TRBV7-2 to TRBJ2-7; D is undetermined. The CDR3 runs 13 residues. Between the trimmed V and J ends, which lost 0 bases and 6 bases, there was a span of 9 bases. CDR1 and CDR2 from the germline V gene are SGHTA and FQGNSA. This CDR3 is CASSLAPPFEQYF. The DNA of the CDR3 is TGTGCCAGCAGCTTAGCGCCACCCTTCGAGCAGTACTTC.

This clonotype was counted between two and nine times. The chain has TRBV3-1 and TRBJ1-6; D gene ambiguous. V was trimmed by 0 bases and J by 9 bases, leaving 15 bases between them. CDR3 size: 16 residues. Germline V gives CDR1 LGHDT, CDR2 YNNKEL (reference sequence). CDR3 in amino acids: CASSQDSGVWSSPLHF. The CDR3 nucleotides are TGTGCCAGCAGCCAAGATTCCGGGGTATGGAGTTCACCCCTCCACTTT.

This clonotype was seen repeatedly, ten times or more. The V gene is TRBV5-1, the J gene TRBJ2-1, with no clear D. In germline, CDR1 is SGHRS, CDR2 YFSETQ. V lost 4 bases and J lost 8, with 16 bases in between. This CDR3 contains 14 residues. CDR3 loop: CASSSLGLKDEQFF. In DNA, the CDR3 is TGCGCCAGCAGCAGTCTAGGCCTTAAGGATGAGCAGTTCTTC.

V and J are TRBV6-1 and TRBJ2-1, with 10 bases that match TRBD2. The CDR3 is 14 amino acids. Germline assignment: CDR1 MNHNS and CDR2 SASEGT. Trimming took 4 bases from V and 9 from J; bases not matched to a gene: 6. Here the CDR3 DNA reads TGTGCCAGCAGTGGGCTAGCGGGAGCGAGTGAGCAGTTCTTC. The encoded protein is CASSGLAGASEQFF.

The table lists this clonotype with a few counts. The V and J genes are TRBV7-9 and TRBJ1-3; perhaps TRBD1 as D (5 bases). The CDR3 contains 18 residues. Germline CDR1 SEHNR, CDR2 FQNEAQ (reference sequence). Trimming took off 3 bases at V and 0 bases at J, with 18 bases between the two ends. CDR3: CASSLRGLVDLSGNTIYF. The CDR3 DNA sequence: TGTGCCAGCAGCTTGAGGGGACTGGTCGACCTCTCTGGAAACACCATATATTTT. The full variable domain, completed using reference TRBV7-9 and TRBJ1-3, is DTGVSQNPRHKITKRGQNVTFRCDPISEHNRLYWYRQTLGQGPEFLTYFQNEAQLEKSRLLSDRFSAERPKGSFSTLEIQRTEQGDSAMYLCASSLRGLVDLSGNTIYFGEGSWLTVV.

This clonotype appeared many times. The CDR3 sequence is CASSYSGRRSTDTQYF. CDR3 DNA sequence: TGTGCCAGCAGTTATAGCGGGAGGCGGAGCACAGATACGCAGTATTTT. The gene calls are TRBV5-6 and TRBJ2-3; 10 bases map to TRBD2. CDR3 length: 16 amino acids. The germline V gene encodes CDR1 SGHDT and CDR2 YYEEEE. Trimming removed 5 bases from V and 0 bases from J; junction bases left unmatched: 6.